One and the same sample provided the 31 T cell receptor beta chains below, sequenced in a study of kidney transplant recipient with SARS-CoV-2 infection. TCRdb fed the reads into MiXCR, producing one record per CDR3 protein. The sample holds 200,000 to 250,000 distinct CDR3 sequences, 25% to 30% seen once. The source was a blood sample, collected at baseline and on day 111 from a kidney transplant recipient. All receptors derive from a male patient in his thirties who had COVID-19 and was a kidney transplant recipient. Some of the T cells may derive from the graft donor.

V gene TRBV20-1 combines with J gene TRBJ2-5; a weak D match, TRBD1 (6 bases). Trimming cost V 5 bases and J 5 bases, with 12 bases left between them. CDR3 length: 12 residues. CDR1 is DFQATT and CDR2 is SNEGSKA in the germline V gene (reference sequence). CDR3 amino acids: CSAAPGAETQYF. The CDR3 DNA reads TGCAGTGCTGCCCCAGGGGCGGAGACCCAGTACTTC.

This clonotype was observed many times. The chain carries TRBV10-3 and TRBJ1-2; possibly TRBD1 for D (6 bases). The germline V and J ends were trimmed by 1 base and 3 bases, with 6 bases remaining between them. The length of the CDR3 is 13 residues. Looked up from germline, CDR1 is ENHRY and CDR2 is SYGVKD. The CDR3 sequence: CAISEYRDYGYTF. For the CDR3, the DNA is TGTGCCATCAGTGAGTACAGGGACTATGGCTACACCTTC.

With respect to this clonotype: A much larger clone lies one base from this, so it may be a read error. The chain has TRBV3-2 and TRBJ2-3. TRBV3-2 is described as a pseudogene. The CDR3 length is 13 residues. CDR3 DNA: TGTGCCAGCAACCAAGGGCTGGGTGATACGCAGTATTTT. Residues: CASNQGLGDTQYF.

This clonotype was counted many times. The chain carries TRBV7-2 and TRBJ1-1; TRBD1 is a possible D gene (5 bases). Germline CDR1 is SGHTA and CDR2 is FQGNSA. CDR3 length: 15 amino acids. V was shortened by 5 bases and J by 4 bases, with 17 bases between the two germline ends. CDR3 nucleotide sequence: TGTGCCAGCAGCCCCCAGACAGTGCGGGGCACTGAAGCTTTCTTT. Translation: CASSPQTVRGTEAFF.

This clonotype was recorded at least ten times. The rearrangement joins TRBV6-6 to TRBJ2-7, with D perhaps TRBD1 or TRBD2 (5 bases each). Between the trimmed V and J ends, which lost 7 bases and 2 bases, there was a span of 18 bases. CDR1 is MNHNY and CDR2 is SVGAGI in the germline V gene (reference sequence). The CDR3 is 15 residues long. In DNA, the CDR3 is TGTGCCAGCACCATTACCGGGGCAGGAACCTACGAGCAGTACTTC. Amino acids: CASTITGAGTYEQYF.

In this sample, this clonotype turned up many times. The chain recombines TRBV27 with TRBJ1-3; TRBD1 might be the D (6 bases). The germline gives CDR1 MNHEY, CDR2 SMNVEV (reference sequence). There are 15 residues in the CDR3. V lost 6 bases, J lost 2 bases, and 14 bases lay in between. CDR3 loop: CASRGTPETGNTIYF. CDR3 nucleotides: TGTGCCAGCAGAGGGACACCTGAAACTGGAAACACCATATATTTT.

This clonotype was counted at least ten times. This chain links TRBV5-6 with TRBJ2-7; D may be TRBD1 (6 bases). This CDR3 contains 13 residues. Trimming removed 5 bases from V and 2 bases from J, with 11 bases in between. The germline V gene encodes CDR1 SGHDT and CDR2 YYEEEE. CDR3 coding DNA: TGTGCCAGCAGAAAACAGGGAACCTACGAGCAGTACTTC. Translation gives CASRKQGTYEQYF.

This clonotype was detected many times. CDR3 DNA sequence: TGCAGCGTTGAGGTCGGTAGCGTAGAGACCCAGTACTTC. This encodes CSVEVGSVETQYF. The rearrangement joins TRBV29-1 to TRBJ2-5, with D possibly matching TRBD2 (5 bases). Germline loops: CDR1 SQVTM, CDR2 ANQGSEA. Trimming took off 3 bases at V and 4 bases at J, with 12 bases between the two ends. The CDR3 has 13 amino acids.

This clonotype is a singleton in its sample. With a much larger clone just one base away, this may be a read error. V gene TRBV13 combines with J gene TRBJ2-7; 9 bases line up with TRBD1. The CDR3 is made up of 17 amino acids. In germline, CDR1 is PRHDT, CDR2 FYEKMQ (reference sequence). The CDR3, as DNA: TGTGCCAGCAGCTTAGGAGCGCCGGGACAGGGTTTCTACGAGCAGTGCTTC. It codes for CASSLGAPGQGFYEQCF.

This clonotype came up once. The chain couples TRBV3-1 to TRBJ2-5; no reliable D call. The CDR3 is 17 amino acids. The ends were cut back, 5 bases at V and 5 bases at J, with 24 bases in the middle. Germline CDR1 LGHDT, CDR2 YNNKEL (reference sequence). DNA for the CDR3: TGTGCCAGCAGCGGTTTTGATCCCATTTCTTGCTCTGAGACCCAGTACTTC. Protein sequence: CASSGFDPISCSETQYF.

At least ten counts were recorded for this clonotype. The chain employs TRBV4-3 and TRBJ2-7; D is unclear. The length of the CDR3 is 14 residues. V lost 8 bases to trimming and J lost 6 bases, with 20 bases between them. Germline V lookup: CDR1 LGHNA, CDR2 YSLEER. DNA for the CDR3: TGCGCCAGCGCTATACCGGGCATGTTCTGCGAGCAGTACTTC. Its translation is CASAIPGMFCEQYF.

In the case of this clonotype: It may be a read error: a sequence one base away is much more abundant. V usage is TRBV7-2 and J usage is TRBJ2-2, with D perhaps given as TRBD1 or TRBD2 (5 bases each). The germline gives CDR1 SGHTA, CDR2 FQGNSA. This CDR3 has 17 amino acids. This chain's CDR3 is CAGSPVGIGAGTGELFF. CDR3 sequence (DNA): TGTGCCGGCAGCCCTGTGGGGATAGGGGCGGGCACCGGGGAGCTGTTTTTT.

In its sample, this clonotype was seen many times. The chain carries TRBV19 and TRBJ1-2, with unresolved D. The CDR3 runs to 17 residues. Per the germline V gene, CDR1 is LNHDA and CDR2 is SQIVND (reference sequence). V lost 5 bases to trimming and J lost 4 bases, with 23 bases between them. The CDR3 loop reads CASSLSMTNRKTYGYTF. The CDR3 DNA reads as TGTGCCAGTAGTCTCTCTATGACAAATCGAAAGACCTATGGCTACACCTTC.

The chain is built from TRBV11-3 and TRBJ2-3; D is uncertain. The germline CDR1 and CDR2 sequences are SGHNT and YENEEA. The V end was cut by 3 bases, the J end by 1 base, with 11 bases between. The CDR3 consists of 15 residues. Here the CDR3 DNA reads TGTGCCAGCAGCTTGACAAGGGAAGGCACAGATACGCAGTATTTT. As protein: CASSLTREGTDTQYF. The variable domain in full, with the rest retrieved from reference TRBV11-3 and TRBJ2-3, is EAGVVQSPRYKIIEKKQPVAFWCNPISGHNTLYWYLQNLGQGPELLIRYENEEAVDDSQLPKDRFSAERLKGVDSTLKIQPAELGDSAVYLCASSLTREGTDTQYFGPGTRLTVL.

CDR3 amino acids: CASSLSRIGMEETQYF. DNA of the CDR3: TGTGCCAGCAGCCTTTCCCGGATAGGGATGGAAGAGACCCAGTACTTC. The chain joins TRBV7-8 to TRBJ2-5; D not resolved. This CDR3 has 16 amino acids. Germline V gives CDR1 SGHVS, CDR2 FQNEAQ. With 5 bases removed from V and 3 bases from J, the gap between germline ends came to 19 bases.

The table lists this clonotype with many counts. The chain couples TRBV4-3 to TRBJ1-2, with D possibly TRBD1 on 6 matching bases. The CDR3 has 16 amino acids. Trimming left V 0 bases short and J 5 bases short, with 16 bases between. The germline CDR1 and CDR2 sequences are LGHNA and YSLEER. The CDR3 here is CASSQDRGQLGYGYTF. CDR3 sequence (DNA): TGCGCCAGCAGCCAAGACAGGGGCCAACTTGGGTATGGCTACACCTTC.

This rearrangement joins TRBV20-1 to TRBJ2-1; 9 bases agree with TRBD1. CDR1 and CDR2 from the germline V gene are DFQATT and SNEGSKA (reference sequence). With V trimmed by 2 bases and J by 6 bases, 8 bases remained unmatched. This CDR3 region has 15 residues. This CDR3 is CSARTGQGYFNEQFF. CDR3 sequence (DNA): TGCAGTGCTAGAACGGGACAGGGCTACTTCAATGAGCAGTTCTTC.

This clonotype appeared once. A much larger clone is a single base away; this may be a read error. V gene TRBV6-1 combines with J gene TRBJ1-4; 10 bases align to TRBD1. There are 14 residues in the CDR3. Germline CDR1 MNHNS, CDR2 SASEGT. This CDR3 reads CAGSGTGVREKLFF. The CDR3 DNA sequence: TGTGCCGGCAGTGGGACAGGGGTAAGGGAAAAACTGTTTTTT.

The sample holds a few counts of this clonotype. The gene calls are TRBV19 and TRBJ2-3; D might be TRBD1 or TRBD2, each matching 5 bases. This CDR3 spans 11 amino acids. Germline V CDR1 and CDR2: LNHDA, SQIVND (reference sequence). The ends were cut back, 3 bases at V and 8 bases at J, with 6 bases in the middle. CDR3 residues: CASSMGVTQYF. For the CDR3, the DNA is TGTGCCAGTAGTATGGGGGTTACGCAGTATTTT.

This clonotype was detected many times. The chain uses TRBV6-8 and TRBJ1-2; D not certain. Germline values: CDR1 MNHGY, CDR2 SAAAGT. Trimming took off 5 bases at V and 4 bases at J, with 23 bases between the two ends. The CDR3 has 17 amino acids. CDR3: CASSVAQRSRKTYGYTF. The CDR3 nucleotides read TGTGCCAGCAGTGTAGCACAACGCTCTAGAAAGACCTATGGCTACACCTTC.

This clonotype was observed at least ten times. In nucleotides, the CDR3 is TGTGCCAGCAGCCTTAGTAGCGGGAGGGTGAATGAGCAGTTCTTC. Residues: CASSLSSGRVNEQFF. The chain recombines TRBV7-3 with TRBJ2-1; 11 positions agree with TRBD2. Germline V gene data show CDR1 as SGHTA and CDR2 as FQGTGA. J gave up 7 bases and V 5 bases, and 7 bases lay outside the gene matches. This CDR3 comprises 15 residues.

This clonotype was counted at least ten times. This chain links TRBV3-1 with TRBJ2-2; D gene ambiguous. CDR3 size: 18 residues. Germline CDR1 is LGHDT and CDR2 is YNNKEL (reference sequence). V shed 5 bases and J shed 5 bases, with 24 bases lying between them. CDR3 DNA: TGTGCCAGCAGCATGGCCGTTCCCATTTCAGGCTTGACCGGGGAGCTGTTTTTT. Encoded protein: CASSMAVPISGLTGELFF. Variable domain in full (rest from reference TRBV3-1 and TRBJ2-2): DTAVSQTPKYLVTQMGNDKSIKCEQNLGHDTMYWYKQDSKKFLKIMFSYNNKELIINETVPNRFSPKSPDKAHLNLHINSLELGDSAVYFCASSMAVPISGLTGELFFGEGSRLTVL.

This clonotype was recorded many times. The chain uses TRBV7-4 and TRBJ1-2; D gene uncertain. The CDR3 is 17 amino acids. The ends were cut back, 4 bases at V and 4 bases at J, with 22 bases in the middle. Germline V gene data show CDR1 as SGHVT and CDR2 as SQSDAQ. The CDR3 DNA sequence: TGTGCCAGCAGCTACCGTGCTTCAGCTCGAAAGACCTATGGCTACACCTTC. As protein: CASSYRASARKTYGYTF. Using reference TRBV7-4 and TRBJ1-2 for the parts outside the CDR3, the full variable domain is GAGVSQSPRYKVAKRGRDVALRCDSISGHVTLYWYRQTLGQGSEVLTYSQSDAQRDKSGRPSGRFSAERPERSVSTLKIQRTEQGDSAVYLCASSYRASARKTYGYTFGSGTRLTVV.

This clonotype came up many times. The chain couples TRBV10-3 to TRBJ2-7; maybe TRBD1 (5 bases). The germline V gene encodes CDR1 ENHRY and CDR2 SYGVKD. The CDR3 runs to 12 residues. The V end was cut by 4 bases, the J end by 2 bases, with 6 bases between. The CDR3 DNA follows: TGTGCCATCAGTGGGACAACCTACGAGCAGTACTTC. Translated, it gives CAISGTTYEQYF.

This clonotype was recorded many times. This chain joins TRBV4-2 and TRBJ2-7, with 7 bases fitting TRBD2. The CDR3 covers 16 residues. V lost 1 base and J lost 2; bases outside the gene matches: 8. From germline, CDR1 is LGHNA and CDR2 YNFKEQ. For the CDR3, the DNA is TGTGCCAGCAGCCAAGGGGCTAGCGGAACTGCCTACGAGCAGTACTTC. Encoded protein: CASSQGASGTAYEQYF.

The chain uses TRBV30 and TRBJ2-5, with 8 bases fitting TRBD2. V trimming: 2 bases; J trimming: 1 base; junction bases outside the gene matches: 3. CDR3 length: 14 amino acids. CDR1 is GTSNPN and CDR2 is SVGIG in the germline V gene (reference sequence). The CDR3 protein is CAWSTLAGQETQYF. In DNA form, the CDR3 reads TGTGCCTGGAGTACTCTAGCGGGCCAAGAGACCCAGTACTTC. The entire variable domain, with the rest obtained from reference TRBV30 and TRBJ2-5, is as follows: SQTIHQWPATLVQPVGSPLSLECTVEGTSNPNLYWYRQAAGRGLQLLFYSVGIGQISSEVPQNLSASRPQDRQFILSSKKLLLSDSGFYLCAWSTLAGQETQYFGPGTRLLVL.

A word on this clonotype: This may arise from a read error, as a much more abundant clone is one base away. The CDR3 nucleotides are TGTGCCAGCAGCCAAGATCCAGTGCAAGAGACCCAGTACTTC. Translating it yields CASSQDPVQETQYF. The genes are TRBV3-2 and TRBJ2-5. TRBV3-2 is reported as a pseudogene. This CDR3 is built from 14 residues.

Comment on this clonotype: This sequence may be a read error, since a much larger clone differs from it by one base. The chain recombines TRBV6-1 with TRBJ1-2; the D is unclear. The CDR3 consists of 17 residues. CDR1 and CDR2 (germline): MNHNS, SASEGT. Trimming removed 4 bases from V and 4 bases from J, with 22 bases in between. The CDR3 reads CASSGNPPYGKAYGYTF. The CDR3 DNA reads TGTGCCAGCAGTGGGAATCCGCCTTACGGAAAGGCCTATGGCTACACCTTC.

To note about this clonotype: A single base separates this from a much larger clone, so it may be a read error. The chain links TRBV3-1 to TRBJ2-7; no reliable D call. With the DNA end fitting TRBJ2-5 better, the J assignment may be wrong. Germline CDR1 LGHDT, CDR2 YNNKEL (reference sequence). The CDR3 loop spans 17 amino acids. This chain's CDR3 is CASSCQGPISFSETQYF. As DNA, the CDR3 is TGTGCCAGCAGCTGCCAAGGTCCCATTTCTTTCTCTGAGACCCAGTACTTC.

This clonotype was seen repeatedly, ten times or more. The rearrangement joins TRBV20-1 to TRBJ1-4; 11 positions match TRBD1. Germline V lookup: CDR1 DFQATT, CDR2 SNEGSKA (reference sequence). The CDR3 runs to 14 residues. After removal of 5 bases from V and 5 bases from J, the junction contained 4 bases not matched to a gene. DNA for the CDR3: TGCAGTGCTGGGGACAGGGGGATGAATGAAAAACTGTTTTTT. This sequence encodes CSAGDRGMNEKLFF.

This clonotype was detected many times. The chain has TRBV12-3 or TRBV12-4 and TRBJ1-2; D unresolved. With 3 bases removed from V and 4 bases from J, the gap between germline ends came to 21 bases. The CDR3 extends over 17 amino acids. The CDR3 loop is CASSLTSSFRKTYGYTF. The CDR3 DNA follows: TGTGCCAGCAGTTTGACCTCCAGCTTCCGAAAGACCTATGGCTACACCTTC.